The 29 T cell receptor beta chains listed next were all sequenced from one sample in a study of blood T cell repertoires in COVID-19. Assay used: immunoSEQ multiplex PCR; TCRdb lists only in-frame clones, some missing. The sample includes approximately 110,000 clones, about 85% of them seen just once. Sequenced input: peripheral blood. The receptors were sampled from a woman aged 80 or over with COVID-19, enrolled during active disease.

This sequence joins TRBV19 and TRBJ1-1; D possibly corresponds to TRBD1 (5 bases). With 3 bases removed from V and 1 base from J, the gap between germline ends came to 15 bases. This CDR3 comprises 16 residues. CDR1 is LNHDA, CDR2 SQIVND, per germline (reference sequence). The CDR3 bases are TGTGCCAGTAGTATCTTAAGGACACTCTGGAACACTGAAGCTTTCTTT. It codes for CASSILRTLWNTEAFF.

This rearrangement joins TRBV28 to TRBJ2-5; D might be TRBD1 (5 bases). The CDR3 extends over 14 amino acids. V shed 4 bases and J shed 3 bases, with 12 bases lying between them. Germline CDR1 reads MDHEN; CDR2 reads SYDVKM. The CDR3 DNA is TGTGCCAGCAGTTCTGGCGGACAAAAAGAGACCCAGTACTTC. Translation gives CASSSGGQKETQYF.

V is TRBV28 and J is TRBJ2-7; D might be TRBD2 (5 bases). V was cut by 3 bases and J by 4 bases, with 13 bases left in between. The CDR3 extends over 14 amino acids. The germline V gene encodes CDR1 MDHEN and CDR2 SYDVKM. CDR3: CASSFSNSGYEQYF. In nucleotides, the CDR3 is TGTGCCAGCAGTTTCTCCAACAGCGGATACGAGCAGTACTTC.

This chain joins TRBV27 and TRBJ2-5; 11 nucleotides agree with TRBD2. The V and J ends lost 3 bases and 5 bases, in that order; junction bases with no gene match: 5. This CDR3 has 15 residues. CDR1 and CDR2 (germline): MNHEY, SMNVEV (reference sequence). The CDR3: CASSFSGRAHETQYF. As DNA, the CDR3 is TGTGCCAGCAGTTTTAGCGGGAGGGCTCACGAGACCCAGTACTTC.

This chain joins TRBV6-6 and TRBJ1-1; 8 bases are shared with TRBD1. The V segment lost 2 bases and the J segment 8 bases; nucleotides outside the gene matches: 4. Germline CDR1 MNHNY, CDR2 SVGAGI (reference sequence). The CDR3 spans 13 residues. The DNA of the CDR3 is TGTGCCAGCAGTTACGGACAGGGTTCGGAAGCTTTCTTT. Amino acid sequence: CASSYGQGSEAFF.

The chain combines TRBV11-3 with TRBJ2-1, with 14 bases identical to TRBD2. The germline V gene encodes CDR1 SGHNT and CDR2 YENEEA. V trimming: 5 bases; J trimming: 5 bases; junction bases outside the gene matches: 8. This CDR3 is built from 17 residues. CDR3 in amino acids: CASSAHSGLAGDNEQFF. The CDR3 DNA reads as TGTGCCAGCAGCGCCCACTCGGGACTAGCGGGAGACAATGAGCAGTTCTTC.

The chain links TRBV5-1 to TRBJ1-4, with D perhaps TRBD1 (6 bases). The V end was cut by 4 bases, the J end by 6 bases, with 19 bases between. CDR3 length: 16 residues. CDR1 is SGHRS, CDR2 YFSETQ, per germline. CDR3 sequence reads: CASSPWGGGSDEKLFF. The DNA for the CDR3 is TGCGCCAGCAGCCCCTGGGGAGGGGGGTCGGATGAAAAACTGTTTTTT.

The rearrangement links TRBV6-5 to TRBJ2-1; D is perhaps TRBD2 (5 bases). V lost 4 bases, J lost 8 bases, and 9 bases lay in between. Germline loops: CDR1 MNHEY, CDR2 SVGAGI. The CDR3 totals 12 residues. The CDR3 reads CASSWASHEQFF. As DNA, the CDR3 is TGTGCCAGCAGTTGGGCTAGCCATGAGCAGTTCTTC.

The chain employs TRBV3-1 (or the pseudogene TRBV3-2) and TRBJ2-6; 7 nucleotides align to TRBD1. CDR1 and CDR2 (germline): LGHDT, YNNKEL (reference sequence). This CDR3 comprises 17 residues. J gave up 2 bases and V 0 bases, and 4 bases lay outside the gene matches. The CDR3 DNA reads TGTGCCAGCAGCCAAGACCACACAGGGGCTGGGGCCAACGTCCTGACTTTC. Translation: CASSQDHTGAGANVLTF.

J is TRBJ2-3 and V is TRBV5-1; 11 nucleotides line up with TRBD2. Germline CDR1 SGHRS, CDR2 YFSETQ. V was clipped by 3 bases and J by 2 bases; unmatched bases: 2. The CDR3 extends over 15 amino acids. The CDR3 loop reads CASSSGLADTDTQYF. The DNA of the CDR3 is TGCGCCAGCAGCTCGGGACTAGCGGACACAGATACGCAGTATTTT. The variable domain in full, with the rest retrieved from reference TRBV5-1 and TRBJ2-3, is KAGVTQTPRYLIKTRGQQVTLSCSPISGHRSVSWYQQTPGQGLQFLFEYFSETQRNKGNFPGRFSGRQFSNSRSEMNVSTLELGDSALYLCASSSGLADTDTQYFGPGTRLTVL.

The V gene is TRBV6-5, the J gene TRBJ1-2; perhaps TRBD1 as D (6 bases). Germline V gene data show CDR1 as MNHEY and CDR2 as SVGAGI. The CDR3 covers 11 residues. Trimming left V 11 bases short and J 4 bases short, with 11 bases between. The CDR3 DNA reads as TGTGCCTTACGACAGGTCTATGGCTACACCTTC. This gives the protein CALRQVYGYTF.

J is TRBJ1-5 and V is TRBV19; D is uncertain. This CDR3 comprises 14 residues. The ends were cut back, 5 bases at V and 4 bases at J, with 12 bases in the middle. Germline V CDR1 and CDR2: LNHDA, SQIVND (reference sequence). Here the CDR3 DNA reads TGTGCCAGTAGTCTATGGACGGGGAATCAGCCCCAGCATTTT. This codes for CASSLWTGNQPQHF.

The chain recombines TRBV28 with TRBJ1-5; 7 positions match TRBD1. The CDR3 covers 16 residues. Germline V lookup: CDR1 MDHEN, CDR2 SYDVKM. V shed 6 bases, J shed 0 bases, and the junction held 8 bases outside the gene matches. The CDR3 nucleotides read TGTGCCAGCAGCGCCGGGACAGAAGATAGCAATCAGCCCCAGCATTTT. This gives the protein CASSAGTEDSNQPQHF. Filled out from reference TRBV28 and TRBJ1-5, the complete variable domain reads DVKVTQSSRYLVKRTGEKVFLECVQDMDHENMFWYRQDPGLGLRLIYFSYDVKMKEKGDIPEGYSVSREKKERFSLILESASTNQTSMYLCASSAGTEDSNQPQHFGDGTRLSIL.

This clone has just one count. The chain is built from TRBV28 and TRBJ1-5, with a tentative D call TRBD1 (5 bases). This CDR3 spans 15 amino acids. V was cut by 5 bases and J by 7 bases, with 18 bases left in between. The V gene's germline CDR1 is MDHEN and CDR2 SYDVKM. CDR3 DNA: TGTGCCAGCAGTCCCCTGGGGGGGTTCAACCAGCCCCAGCATTTT. Translation gives CASSPLGGFNQPQHF.

This clone was counted once. The J gene is TRBJ1-5, the V gene TRBV28; D is undetermined. Germline CDR1 is MDHEN and CDR2 is SYDVKM. V gave up 5 bases and J gave up 2 bases, with 13 bases separating them. This CDR3 has 15 residues. CDR3 coding DNA: TGTGCCAGCAGTCCCCTCCCCCAGGGCAATCAGCCCCAGCATTTT. Its translation is CASSPLPQGNQPQHF.

The V and J genes are TRBV3-1 (or the pseudogene TRBV3-2) and TRBJ1-3; weak D call: TRBD1 (5 bases). V was cut by 0 bases and J by 4 bases, with 16 bases left in between. The CDR3 totals 17 residues. Germline CDR1 reads LGHDT; CDR2 reads YNNKEL (reference sequence). The CDR3 sequence is CASSQDGSGGRGNTIYF. Written as DNA, the CDR3 is TGTGCCAGCAGCCAAGACGGCTCTGGGGGGAGAGGAAACACCATATATTTT.

The chain links TRBV6-1 to TRBJ1-5; D gene ambiguous. With 1 base removed from V and 2 bases from J, the gap between germline ends came to 9 bases. The CDR3 consists of 15 residues. Germline lookup yields CDR1 MNHNS and CDR2 SASEGT. DNA for the CDR3: TGTGCCAGCAGTGAAGGAATCGGGGGCAATCAGCCCCAGCATTTT. Its protein product is CASSEGIGGNQPQHF.

The chain links TRBV5-6 to TRBJ2-7, with 9 bases fitting TRBD1. This CDR3 spans 15 amino acids. With V trimmed by 4 bases and J by 5 bases, 10 bases remained unmatched. CDR1 and CDR2 (germline): SGHDT, YYEEEE. The DNA of the CDR3 is TGTGCCAGCAGCCTATTAACAGGGGGCTACCACGAGCAGTACTTC. Its protein product is CASSLLTGGYHEQYF.

V usage is TRBV6-2 or TRBV6-3 and J usage is TRBJ2-7; no firm D call. The length of the CDR3 is 12 residues. V was trimmed by 6 bases and J by 5 bases, leaving 11 bases between them. Germline assignment: CDR1 MNHEY and CDR2 SVGEGT. Here the CDR3 reads CASSSRLHEQYF. The CDR3 DNA reads TGTGCCAGCAGCTCCCGACTGCACGAGCAGTACTTC.

This chain uses TRBV7-2 with TRBJ2-2, with TRBD2 matching over 11 bases. CDR3 size: 14 residues. The V segment lost 6 bases and the J segment 3 bases; nucleotides outside the gene matches: 0. Germline lookup yields CDR1 SGHTA and CDR2 FQGNSA. This CDR3 is CASRGLADTGELFF. The CDR3 nucleotides are TGTGCCAGCAGGGGACTAGCGGACACCGGGGAGCTGTTTTTT.

The rearrangement uses TRBV6-5 and TRBJ2-7; 12 bases fit TRBD1. The length of the CDR3 is 15 residues. Unmatched junction bases numbered 3, after V lost 2 bases and J lost 4 bases. In germline, CDR1 is MNHEY, CDR2 SVGAGI. The CDR3 region has the DNA TGTGCCAGCAGTTACGGGGACAGGGGGCTATACGAGCAGTACTTC. As protein: CASSYGDRGLYEQYF.

This sequence joins TRBV6-5 and TRBJ1-6; D is ambiguous. V was clipped by 4 bases and J by 5 bases, with 12 bases between them. This CDR3 has 15 residues. The V gene's germline CDR1 is MNHEY and CDR2 SVGAGI. Here the CDR3 reads CASSSGVGDNSPLHF. In DNA, the CDR3 is TGTGCCAGCAGTTCCGGGGTTGGAGATAATTCACCCCTCCACTTT.

This clone was seen a handful of times. The DNA for the CDR3 is TGTGCCAGCCGGGTTACAGGGCCATCCTACGAGCAGTACTTC. It translates to CASRVTGPSYEQYF. The chain uses TRBV2 and TRBJ2-7; D possibly corresponds to TRBD1 (6 bases). With 8 bases removed from V and 1 base from J, the gap between germline ends came to 15 bases. The length of the CDR3 is 14 residues. Germline-derived CDR1 and CDR2 are SNHLY and FYNNEI.

The chain combines TRBV5-1 with TRBJ1-1, with a weak D call TRBD1 (5 bases). Germline CDR1 is SGHRS and CDR2 is YFSETQ. There are 16 residues in the CDR3. Trimming pared 1 base from V and 4 bases from J, leaving 17 bases between. The CDR3 bases are TGCGCCAGCAGCTTGTTTTCGGCAGGGTTAAGCACTGAAGCTTTCTTT. This gives the protein CASSLFSAGLSTEAFF.

The gene calls are TRBV28 and TRBJ2-5; D remains ambiguous. This CDR3 is 13 amino acids long. V was cut by 3 bases and J by 2 bases, with 7 bases left in between. From germline, CDR1 is MDHEN and CDR2 SYDVKM. The DNA of the CDR3 is TGTGCCAGCAGTTTGCCTATGCAAGAGACCCAGTACTTC. It yields the protein CASSLPMQETQYF.

A few counts support this clone. This chain links TRBV27 with TRBJ1-3; no firm D call. Deletions cut 2 bases from V and 4 bases from J, with 6 bases between. The CDR3 runs 13 residues. Per germline, CDR1 MNHEY and CDR2 SMNVEV (reference sequence). The CDR3 sequence: CASSLTPGNTIYF. The CDR3 coding sequence is TGTGCCAGCAGTTTAACTCCGGGAAACACCATATATTTT.

The J gene is TRBJ1-1, the V gene TRBV5-1; possibly TRBD1 for D (5 bases). CDR3 length: 14 residues. V lost 0 bases and J lost 0, with 6 bases in between. Looked up from germline, CDR1 is SGHRS and CDR2 is YFSETQ. The CDR3: CASSLGTLNTEAFF. The CDR3 coding sequence is TGCGCCAGCAGCTTGGGGACATTGAACACTGAAGCTTTCTTT. Full variable domain (outside the CDR3, taken from reference TRBV5-1 and TRBJ1-1): KAGVTQTPRYLIKTRGQQVTLSCSPISGHRSVSWYQQTPGQGLQFLFEYFSETQRNKGNFPGRFSGRQFSNSRSEMNVSTLELGDSALYLCASSLGTLNTEAFFGQGTRLTVV.

This sequence joins TRBV18 and TRBJ2-3; 7 bases fit TRBD1. The CDR3 extends over 17 amino acids. The germline V gene encodes CDR1 KGHSH and CDR2 LQKENI. V was pared by 6 bases and J by 3 bases, with 15 bases of the junction left unmatched. The CDR3 spells CASSPSPPGQATDTQYF. The CDR3 DNA reads TGTGCCAGCTCTCCTAGCCCACCAGGACAGGCTACAGATACGCAGTATTTT. The full variable domain, rest sourced from reference TRBV18 and TRBJ2-3, is NAGVMQNPRHLVRRRGQEARLRCSPMKGHSHVYWYRQLPEEGLKFMVYLQKENIIDESGMPKERFSAEFPKEGPSILRIQQVVRGDSAAYFCASSPSPPGQATDTQYFGPGTRLTVL.

The chain recombines TRBV5-4 with TRBJ2-2, with 9 bases identical to TRBD2. This CDR3 is built from 15 residues. V trimming: 5 bases; J trimming: 6 bases; junction bases outside the gene matches: 8. From germline, CDR1 is SGHNT and CDR2 YYREEE (reference sequence). The CDR3 DNA follows: TGTGCCAGCAGTCCAGCGATAGCGGGAGCCGGGGAGCTGTTTTTT. Amino acids: CASSPAIAGAGELFF.